What follows describes a single TCR beta chain. The data stem from a study of blood T cell repertoires in COVID-19. The overall study: Acute and convalescent COVID-19 samples came from the United States, Italy and Spain. T cells, B-cell-depleted T cells, or PBMCs provided the cDNA or gDNA that served as material.

Participants, about 18 to 90 years old, spanned fewer than 25 US areas. Each participant's cohort was designated according to participant-reported clinical history. This CDR3 comprises 15 residues. Germline loops: CDR1 MNHEY, CDR2 SVGAGI. V was shortened by 6 bases and J by 5 bases, with 20 bases between the two germline ends. Repertoires were generated with immunoSEQ multiplex PCR, while TCRdb's copy carries only in-frame clones and drops some. This table holds about 140,000 clones, roughly 81% found once. Sequencing was performed on PBMCs or T cells enriched from blood (not recorded which). The rearrangement uses TRBV6-5 and TRBJ2-7, with D possibly matching TRBD2 (5 bases). This clonotype was obtained from a woman between 45 and 60 years old with acute COVID-19. CDR3 region: CASSPATADENEQYF. DNA of the CDR3: TGTGCCAGCAGCCCCGCTACAGCGGACGAGAACGAGCAGTACTTC.